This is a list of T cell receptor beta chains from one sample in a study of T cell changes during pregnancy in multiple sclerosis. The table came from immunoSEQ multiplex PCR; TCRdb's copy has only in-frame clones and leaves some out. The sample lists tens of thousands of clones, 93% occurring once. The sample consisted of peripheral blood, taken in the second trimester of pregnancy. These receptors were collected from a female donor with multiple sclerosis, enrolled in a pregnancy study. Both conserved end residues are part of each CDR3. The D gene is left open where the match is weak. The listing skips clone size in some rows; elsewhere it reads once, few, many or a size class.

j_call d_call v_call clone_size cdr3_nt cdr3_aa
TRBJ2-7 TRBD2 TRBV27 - TGTGCCAGCAGTTTGGGCGGGGGGGTAAAGCAGTACTTC CASSLGGGVKQYF
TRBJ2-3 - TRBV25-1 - TGTGCCAGTCACACAGGAGCTAGCACAGATACGCAGTATTTT CASHTGASTDTQYF
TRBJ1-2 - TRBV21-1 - TGTGCCAGCAGCCAGGACAGCCTATCTGCCTATGGCTACACCTTC CASSQDSLSAYGYTF
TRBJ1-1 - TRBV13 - TGTGCCAGCAGACCCAGGGTGGCGAACACTGAAGCTTTCTTT CASRPRVANTEAFF
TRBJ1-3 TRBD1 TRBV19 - TGTGCCAGTAAGCAGGGGGCATCTGGAAACACCATATATTTT CASKQGASGNTIYF
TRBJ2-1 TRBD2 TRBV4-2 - TGTGCCAGCAGCCAAGAGCTAGCGGGTCAACATTACAATGAGCAGTTCTTC CASSQELAGQHYNEQFF
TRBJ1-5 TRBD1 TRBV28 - TGTGCCACCCGGGACAGTAATTTCAATCAGCCCCAGCATTTT CATRDSNFNQPQHF
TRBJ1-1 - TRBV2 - TGTGCCAGCAGTGTGGGGGGGACGAACACTGAAGCTTTCTTT CASSVGGTNTEAFF
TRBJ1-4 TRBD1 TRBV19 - TGTGCCAGTAGTGACAGGGCGAGGAGCGGAAAACTGTTTTTT CASSDRARSGKLFF
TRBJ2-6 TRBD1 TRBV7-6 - TGTGCCAGCAGCCCCACAGGGGGCCGGAGCTCTGGGGCCAACGTCCTGACTTTC CASSPTGGRSSGANVLTF
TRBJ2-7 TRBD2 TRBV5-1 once TGCGCCAGCAGCCTCCTACCGGGACTAGTGTTGGGCGAGCAGTACTTC CASSLLPGLVLGEQYF
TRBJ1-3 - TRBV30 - TGTGCCTGGAGCGCCCCTCTGAGGTCTGGAAACACCATATATTTT CAWSAPLRSGNTIYF
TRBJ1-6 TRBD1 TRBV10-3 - TGTGCCATCAGCCCACGGGGGACAGTCAATTCACCCCTCCACTTT CAISPRGTVNSPLHF
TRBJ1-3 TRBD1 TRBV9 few TGTGCCAGCAGCCCCTCCCCCCGGACAGGGGGCTCTGGAAACACCATATATTTT CASSPSPRTGGSGNTIYF
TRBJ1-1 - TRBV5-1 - TGCGCCAGCAGCTTGGGGGGGGTTGGGGACACTGAAGCTTTCTTT CASSLGGVGDTEAFF
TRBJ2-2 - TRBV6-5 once TGTGCCAGCAGCCTGATAGACTGGGACACCGGGGAGCTGTTTTTT CASSLIDWDTGELFF
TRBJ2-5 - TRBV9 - TGTGCCAGCAGCGTAGTACCGGAGGCGATGGACCAGTACTTC CASSVVPEAMDQYF
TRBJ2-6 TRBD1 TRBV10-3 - TGTGCCATCACCCCGGGACAGGCTTCTGGGGCCAACGTCCTGACTTTC CAITPGQASGANVLTF
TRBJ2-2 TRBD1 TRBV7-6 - TGTGCCAGCAGCCTACAGGGGGCCGGGGAGCTGTTTTTT CASSLQGAGELFF
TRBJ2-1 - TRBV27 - TGTGCCACCCGCGATCTAGCGTCCTACAATGAGCAGTTCTTC CATRDLASYNEQFF
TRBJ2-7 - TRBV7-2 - TGTGCCAGCAGCTTAGCTGGGCAGGCTCGCTACGAGCAGTACTTC CASSLAGQARYEQYF
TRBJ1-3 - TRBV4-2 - TGTGCCAGCAGCCAAGGGGACACGGTCCAACTGAGCTCTGGAAACACCATATATTTT CASSQGDTVQLSSGNTIYF
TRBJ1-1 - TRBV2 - TGTGCCAGCAGTGTTCCTCCTTACCTCACGGGTGAAGCTTTCTTT CASSVPPYLTGEAFF